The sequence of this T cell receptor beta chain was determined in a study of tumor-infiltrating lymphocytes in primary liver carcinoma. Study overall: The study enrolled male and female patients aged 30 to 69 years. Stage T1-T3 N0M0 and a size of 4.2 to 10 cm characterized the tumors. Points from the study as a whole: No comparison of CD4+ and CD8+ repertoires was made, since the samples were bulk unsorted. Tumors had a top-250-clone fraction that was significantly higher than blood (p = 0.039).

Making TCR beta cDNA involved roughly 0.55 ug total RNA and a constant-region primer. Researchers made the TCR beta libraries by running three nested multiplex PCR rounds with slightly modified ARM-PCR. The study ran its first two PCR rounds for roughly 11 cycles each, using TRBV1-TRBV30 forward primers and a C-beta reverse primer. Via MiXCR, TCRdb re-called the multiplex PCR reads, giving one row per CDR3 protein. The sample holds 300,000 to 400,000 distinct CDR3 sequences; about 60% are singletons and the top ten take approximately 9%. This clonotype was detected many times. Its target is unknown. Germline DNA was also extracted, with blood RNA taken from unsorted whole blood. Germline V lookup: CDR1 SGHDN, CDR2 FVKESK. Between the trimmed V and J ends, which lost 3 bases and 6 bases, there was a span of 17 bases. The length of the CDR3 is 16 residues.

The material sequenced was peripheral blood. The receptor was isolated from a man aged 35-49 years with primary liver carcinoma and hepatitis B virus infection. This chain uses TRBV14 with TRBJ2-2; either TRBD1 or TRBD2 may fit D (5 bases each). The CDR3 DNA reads TGTGCCAGCAGCCAGTCCGGGACCCCGGGTGCCGGGGAGCTGTTTTTT. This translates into CASSQSGTPGAGELFF.